This T cell receptor beta chain was found in a study of shared clonotypes between healthy human individuals. Study-level findings and limits: Estimated clonotype richness was generally higher in naive than memory subsets.

Only in-frame clones appear in the TCRdb table, and some are missing; sequencing was by immunoSEQ multiplex PCR. There are under 350,000 clones in the sample; around 87% occur only once, and around 15% lies in the top ten. The CDR3 has 13 residues. V lost 0 bases to trimming and J lost 2 bases, with 5 bases between them. CDR1 MNHNS and CDR2 SASEGT come from the germline V gene. Concerning this clone itself: The antigen remains undetermined.

The source is a man between 18 and 35 years old in good health. Sequencing was done on a sample of memory CD8+ T cells sorted from blood. The subset here: CD45RO+ cells pooled with CCR7-negative TemRA cells. The chain joins TRBV6-1 to TRBJ2-7; no reliable D call. The CDR3: CASSEAPAYEQYF. The CDR3 region has the DNA TGTGCCAGCAGTGAAGCCCCGGCCTACGAGCAGTACTTC.